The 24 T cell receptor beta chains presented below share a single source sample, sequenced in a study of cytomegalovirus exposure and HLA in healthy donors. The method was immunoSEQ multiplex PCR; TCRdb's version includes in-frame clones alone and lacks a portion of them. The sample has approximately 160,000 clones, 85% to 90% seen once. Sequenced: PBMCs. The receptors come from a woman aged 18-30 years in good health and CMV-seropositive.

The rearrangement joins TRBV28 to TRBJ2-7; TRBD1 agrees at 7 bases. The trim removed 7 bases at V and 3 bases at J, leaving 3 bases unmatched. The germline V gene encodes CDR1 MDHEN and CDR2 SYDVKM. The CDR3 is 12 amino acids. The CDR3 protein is CASTRQGYEQYF. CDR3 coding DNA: TGTGCCAGCACTAGACAGGGCTACGAGCAGTACTTC.

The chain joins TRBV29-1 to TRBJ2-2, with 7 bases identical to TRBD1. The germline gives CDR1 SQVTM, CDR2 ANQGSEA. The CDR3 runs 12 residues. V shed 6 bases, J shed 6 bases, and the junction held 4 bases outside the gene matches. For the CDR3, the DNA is TGCAGCGTCAGACAGGGCGCCGGGGAGCTGTTTTTT. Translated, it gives CSVRQGAGELFF.

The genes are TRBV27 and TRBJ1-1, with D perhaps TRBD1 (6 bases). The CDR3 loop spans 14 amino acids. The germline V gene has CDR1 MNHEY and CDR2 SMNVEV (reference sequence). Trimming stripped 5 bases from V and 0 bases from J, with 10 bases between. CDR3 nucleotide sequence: TGTGCCAGCAGTGAAAGGGGGATGAACACTGAAGCTTTCTTT. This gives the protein CASSERGMNTEAFF.

The CDR3 sequence: CASSTRDRVINEQYF. In nucleotides, the CDR3 is TGTGCCAGCAGTACGAGGGACAGGGTAATAAACGAGCAGTACTTC. The rearrangement uses TRBV6-5 and TRBJ2-7; 9 nucleotides match TRBD1. CDR1 is MNHEY and CDR2 is SVGAGI in the germline V gene. V was clipped by 5 bases and J by 5 bases; unmatched bases: 10. The CDR3 length is 15 residues.

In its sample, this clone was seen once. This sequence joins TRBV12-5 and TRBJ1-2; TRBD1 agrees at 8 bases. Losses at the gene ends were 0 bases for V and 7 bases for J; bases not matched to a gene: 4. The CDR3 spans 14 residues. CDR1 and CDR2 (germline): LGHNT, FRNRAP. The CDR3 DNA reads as TGTGCTAGTGGTTTGGTCGGGACAGGCTCTGGCTACACCTTC. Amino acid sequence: CASGLVGTGSGYTF.

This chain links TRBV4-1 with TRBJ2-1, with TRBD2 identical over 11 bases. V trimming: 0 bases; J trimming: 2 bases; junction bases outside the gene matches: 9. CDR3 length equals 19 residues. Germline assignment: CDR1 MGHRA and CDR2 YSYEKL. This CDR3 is CASSQDGLGLAGAYNEQFF. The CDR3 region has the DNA TGCGCCAGCAGCCAAGATGGTTTAGGACTAGCGGGCGCCTACAATGAGCAGTTCTTC.

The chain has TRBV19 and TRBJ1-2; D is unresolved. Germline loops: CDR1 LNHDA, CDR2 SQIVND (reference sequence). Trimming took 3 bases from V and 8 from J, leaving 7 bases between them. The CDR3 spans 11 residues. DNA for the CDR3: TGTGCCAGTAGTATTAGCGGGGGCTACACCTTC. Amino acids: CASSISGGYTF.

CDR3 in DNA: TGTGCCAGCAGCTTAGGCCCTAGCGGGAGTGGGTACGAGCAGTACTTC. It encodes CASSLGPSGSGYEQYF. The V call is TRBV11-2, the J call TRBJ2-7, with 10 bases fitting TRBD2. The junction had 7 bases not matched to a gene; V was cut back by 1 base and J by 4 bases. The CDR3 sequence is 16 residues long. Germline loops: CDR1 SGHAT, CDR2 FQNNGV.

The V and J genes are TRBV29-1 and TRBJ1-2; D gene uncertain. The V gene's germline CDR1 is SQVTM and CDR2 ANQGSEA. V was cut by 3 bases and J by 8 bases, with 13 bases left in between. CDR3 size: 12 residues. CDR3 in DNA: TGCAGCGTTGAGGAGGGTCTGAGGGGCTACACCTTC. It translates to CSVEEGLRGYTF.

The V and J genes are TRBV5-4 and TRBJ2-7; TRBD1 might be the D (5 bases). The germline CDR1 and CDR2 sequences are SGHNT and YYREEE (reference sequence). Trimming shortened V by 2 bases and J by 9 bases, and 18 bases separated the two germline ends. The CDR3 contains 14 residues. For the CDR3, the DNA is TGTGCCAGCAGCTTCGGGCAGGGCAACCCTGGGCAGTACTTC. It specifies CASSFGQGNPGQYF.

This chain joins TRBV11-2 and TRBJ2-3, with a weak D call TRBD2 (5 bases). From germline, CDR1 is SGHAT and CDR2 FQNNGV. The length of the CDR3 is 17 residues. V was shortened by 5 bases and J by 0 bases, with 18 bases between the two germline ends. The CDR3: CASSPRGSTSSTDTQYF. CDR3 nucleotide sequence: TGTGCCAGCAGCCCCCGAGGGAGTACCTCAAGCACAGATACGCAGTATTTT.

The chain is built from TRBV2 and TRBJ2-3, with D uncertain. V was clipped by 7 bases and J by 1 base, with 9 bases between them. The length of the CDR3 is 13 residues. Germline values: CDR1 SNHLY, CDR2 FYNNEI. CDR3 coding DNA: TGTGCCAGCATGCGGAGCGGCACAGATACGCAGTATTTT. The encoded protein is CASMRSGTDTQYF.

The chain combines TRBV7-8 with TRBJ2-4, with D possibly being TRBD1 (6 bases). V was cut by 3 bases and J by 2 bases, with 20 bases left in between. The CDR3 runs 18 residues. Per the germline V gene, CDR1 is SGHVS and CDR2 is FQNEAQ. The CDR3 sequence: CASSFSLLAQGTKNIQYF. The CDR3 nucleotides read TGTGCCAGCAGCTTTTCCTTGCTCGCTCAGGGGACCAAAAACATTCAGTACTTC.

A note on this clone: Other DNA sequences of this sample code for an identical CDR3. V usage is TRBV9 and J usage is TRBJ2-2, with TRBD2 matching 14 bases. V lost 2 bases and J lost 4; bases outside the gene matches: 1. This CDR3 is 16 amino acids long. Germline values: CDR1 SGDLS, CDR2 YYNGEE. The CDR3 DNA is TGTGCCAGCAGCGTGGGACTAGCGGGAGTCACCGGGGAGCTGTTTTTT. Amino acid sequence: CASSVGLAGVTGELFF. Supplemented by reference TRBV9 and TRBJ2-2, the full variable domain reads DSGVTQTPKHLITATGQRVTLRCSPRSGDLSVYWYQQSLDQGLQFLIQYYNGEERAKGNILERFSAQQFPDLHSELNLSSLELGDSALYFCASSVGLAGVTGELFFGEGSRLTVL.

CDR3: CASSLTGSGYTF. As DNA, the CDR3 is TGTGCCAGCAGCTTAACAGGGTCTGGCTACACCTTC. The chain uses TRBV5-8 and TRBJ1-2; D might be TRBD1 (6 bases). CDR3 length: 12 residues. Germline values: CDR1 SGHTS, CDR2 YDEGEE. Deletions cut 2 bases from V and 7 bases from J, with 9 bases between.

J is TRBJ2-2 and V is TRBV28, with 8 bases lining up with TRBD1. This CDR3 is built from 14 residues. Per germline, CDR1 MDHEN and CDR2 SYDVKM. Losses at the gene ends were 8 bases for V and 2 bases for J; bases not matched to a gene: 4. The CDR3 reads CASRDRLNTGELFF. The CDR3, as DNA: TGTGCCAGCCGGGACAGGCTAAACACCGGGGAGCTGTTTTTT.

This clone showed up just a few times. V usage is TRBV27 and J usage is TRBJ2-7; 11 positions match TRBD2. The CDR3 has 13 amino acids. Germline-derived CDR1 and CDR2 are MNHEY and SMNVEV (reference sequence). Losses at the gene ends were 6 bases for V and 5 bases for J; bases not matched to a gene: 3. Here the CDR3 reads CASRLAGDNEQYF. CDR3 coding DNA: TGTGCCAGCAGACTAGCGGGAGATAACGAGCAGTACTTC.

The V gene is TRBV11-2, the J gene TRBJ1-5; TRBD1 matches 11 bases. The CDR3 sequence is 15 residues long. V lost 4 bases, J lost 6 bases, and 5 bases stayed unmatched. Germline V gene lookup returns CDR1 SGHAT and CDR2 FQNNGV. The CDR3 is CASSSGQGAGQPQHF. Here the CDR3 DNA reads TGTGCCAGCAGCTCAGGACAGGGGGCCGGTCAGCCCCAGCATTTT.

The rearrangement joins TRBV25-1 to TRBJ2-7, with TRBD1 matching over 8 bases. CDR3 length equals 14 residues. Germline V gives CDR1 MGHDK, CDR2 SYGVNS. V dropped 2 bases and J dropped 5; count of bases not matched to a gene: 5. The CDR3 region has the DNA TGTGCCAGCAGTGAACAGGCAGGGGGCGACGAGCAGTACTTC. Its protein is CASSEQAGGDEQYF.

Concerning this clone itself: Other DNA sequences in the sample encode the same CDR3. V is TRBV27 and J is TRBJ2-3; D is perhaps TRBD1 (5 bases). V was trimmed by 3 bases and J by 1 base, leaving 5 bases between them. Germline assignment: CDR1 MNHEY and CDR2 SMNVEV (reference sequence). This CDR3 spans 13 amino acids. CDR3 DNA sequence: TGTGCCAGCAGTTTCAGGGGCACAGATACGCAGTATTTT. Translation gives CASSFRGTDTQYF.

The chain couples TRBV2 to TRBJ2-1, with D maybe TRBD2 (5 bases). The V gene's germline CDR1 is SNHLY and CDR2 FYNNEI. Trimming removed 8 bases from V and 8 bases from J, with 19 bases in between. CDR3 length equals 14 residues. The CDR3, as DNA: TGTGCCAGCGGGAGCTTGCGTTTTTCCCATGAGCAGTTCTTC. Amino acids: CASGSLRFSHEQFF.

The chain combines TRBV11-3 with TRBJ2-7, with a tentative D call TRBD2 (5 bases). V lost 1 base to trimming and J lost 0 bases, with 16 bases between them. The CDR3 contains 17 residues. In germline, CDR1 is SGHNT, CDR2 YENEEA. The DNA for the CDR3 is TGTGCCAGCAGCTTAGTTTTGTCCAGCGGTAGCTCCTACGAGCAGTACTTC. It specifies CASSLVLSSGSSYEQYF.

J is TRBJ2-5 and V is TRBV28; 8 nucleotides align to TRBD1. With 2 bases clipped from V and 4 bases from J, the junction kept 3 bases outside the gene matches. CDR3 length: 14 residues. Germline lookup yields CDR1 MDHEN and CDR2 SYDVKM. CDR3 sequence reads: CASSLRTGRETQYF. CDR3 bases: TGTGCCAGCAGTTTACGGACAGGGAGAGAGACCCAGTACTTC. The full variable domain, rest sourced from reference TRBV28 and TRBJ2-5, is DVKVTQSSRYLVKRTGEKVFLECVQDMDHENMFWYRQDPGLGLRLIYFSYDVKMKEKGDIPEGYSVSREKKERFSLILESASTNQTSMYLCASSLRTGRETQYFGPGTRLLVL.

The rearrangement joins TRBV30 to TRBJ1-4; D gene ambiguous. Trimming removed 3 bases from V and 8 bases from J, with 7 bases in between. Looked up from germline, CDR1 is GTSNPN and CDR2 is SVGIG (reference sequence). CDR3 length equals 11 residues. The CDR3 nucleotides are TGTGCCTGGAGCCCCGAGGAAAAACTGTTTTTT. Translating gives CAWSPEEKLFF.